This T cell receptor (beta chain) derives from a study of cytomegalovirus exposure and HLA in healthy donors. To note about this clone: Its target is unknown.

Germline V gene data show CDR1 as SNHLY and CDR2 as FYNNEI. V was cut by 3 bases and J by 4 bases, with 13 bases left in between. There are 15 residues in the CDR3. Study-wide points: It was found in a later analysis that first-cohort TCR clusters tended to co-occur in the 130 or so validation repertoires.

Only in-frame clones appear in the TCRdb table, and some are missing; sequencing was by immunoSEQ multiplex PCR. The repertoire has approximately 160,000 clones, about 86% of them found once; the top ten carry 5.7%. This clonotype was sampled from a woman younger than 45 in good health and CMV-seronegative. This chain uses TRBV2 with TRBJ1-5; a weak D match, TRBD1 (6 bases). The sequenced material came from PBMCs. The CDR3 here is CASSDPRDTNQPQHF. CDR3 nucleotide sequence: TGTGCCAGCAGTGACCCGAGGGACACTAATCAGCCCCAGCATTTT. Looking up the rest from reference TRBV2 and TRBJ1-5 gives the full variable domain: EPEVTQTPSHQVTQMGQEVILRCVPISNHLYFYWYRQILGQKVEFLVSFYNNEISEKSEIFDDQFSVERPDGSNFTLKIRSTKLEDSAMYFCASSDPRDTNQPQHFGDGTRLSIL.